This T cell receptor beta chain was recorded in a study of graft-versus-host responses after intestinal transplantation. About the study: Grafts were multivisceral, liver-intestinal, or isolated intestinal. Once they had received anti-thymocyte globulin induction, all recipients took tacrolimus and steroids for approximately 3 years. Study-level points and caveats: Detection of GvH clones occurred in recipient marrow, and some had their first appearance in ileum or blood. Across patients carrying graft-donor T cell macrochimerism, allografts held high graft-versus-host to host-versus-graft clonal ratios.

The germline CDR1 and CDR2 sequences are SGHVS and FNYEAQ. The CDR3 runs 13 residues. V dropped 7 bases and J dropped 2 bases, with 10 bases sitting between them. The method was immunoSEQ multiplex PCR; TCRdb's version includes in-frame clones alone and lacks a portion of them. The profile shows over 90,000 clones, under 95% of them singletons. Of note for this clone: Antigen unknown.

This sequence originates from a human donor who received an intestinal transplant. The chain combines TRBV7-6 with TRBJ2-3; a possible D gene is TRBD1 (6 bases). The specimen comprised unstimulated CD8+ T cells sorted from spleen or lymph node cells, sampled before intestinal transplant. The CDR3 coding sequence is TGTGCCAGCACACAGGGCGCCACAGATACGCAGTATTTT. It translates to CASTQGATDTQYF.